The sequence of this T cell receptor beta chain was determined in a study of blood T cell repertoires in COVID-19. Study in general: The study drew acute and convalescent COVID-19 samples from the United States, Italy and Spain.

Some clones are missing from TCRdb's copy, which holds only in-frame ones; the method was immunoSEQ multiplex PCR. The sample yields about 110,000 clones, less than 75% seen once. Per germline, CDR1 WNHNN and CDR2 SYGVQD (reference sequence). This CDR3 contains 15 residues. V was trimmed by 6 bases and J by 3 bases, leaving 16 bases between them. This clone was picked up a small number of times. This chain joins TRBV10-1 and TRBJ2-3; tentative D call: TRBD1 (5 bases). This TCR derives from a human donor with acute or convalescent COVID-19. The donor label of this sample is uncertain. The sequencing input was peripheral blood. The CDR3 region has the DNA TGCGCCAGCAGCTCAGGGCCTCAACGTACAGATACGCAGTATTTT. Translating it yields CASSSGPQRTDTQYF.